Many counts were recorded for the clone carrying this T cell receptor beta chain. What it binds is not known. V was shortened by 3 bases and J by 0 bases, with 8 bases between the two germline ends. The CDR3 is 15 amino acids. This sample was included in a study of T cells after yellow fever vaccination. Overall study context: Fractions of limited cellularity were prepared by means of SMART-Seq v4 Ultra Low Input.

Study results and caveats: The study re-detected most primary-vaccination clones after the booster (approximately 96% CD4, 88% CD8).

Template-switching 5'RACE yielded the TCR cDNA; a universal primer site and UMIs were added in the process. TCRdb re-called the 5' RACE reads through MiXCR, storing one row per CDR3 protein. Among some 340,000 distinct CDR3 sequences listed, over 8.5% were seen once. This chain connects TRBV12-3 or TRBV12-4 to TRBJ1-4; D gene ambiguous. The clonotype originates from a man younger than 30 who received the YFV17D yellow fever vaccine. The material was CD4+ T cells sorted from PBMCs, obtained 45 days after the yellow fever booster vaccination. Here the CDR3 DNA reads TGTGCCAGCAGTTTCTACGGTGCAACTAATGAAAAACTGTTTTTT. Encoded protein: CASSFYGATNEKLFF.